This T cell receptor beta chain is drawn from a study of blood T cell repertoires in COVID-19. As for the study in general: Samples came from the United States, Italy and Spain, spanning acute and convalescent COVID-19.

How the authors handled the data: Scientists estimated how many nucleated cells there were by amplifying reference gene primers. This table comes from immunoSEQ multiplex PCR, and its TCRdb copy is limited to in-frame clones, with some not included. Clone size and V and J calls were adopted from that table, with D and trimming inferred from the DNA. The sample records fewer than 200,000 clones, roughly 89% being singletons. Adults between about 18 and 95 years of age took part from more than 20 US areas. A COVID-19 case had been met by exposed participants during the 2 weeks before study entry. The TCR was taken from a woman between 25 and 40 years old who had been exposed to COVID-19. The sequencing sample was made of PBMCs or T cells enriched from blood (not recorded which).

The CDR3 sequence is CASSSNRDRLNNEQFF. The DNA for the CDR3 is TGTGCCAGCAGCTCAAACCGGGACAGATTGAACAATGAGCAGTTCTTC. The rearrangement uses TRBV7-9 and TRBJ2-1; 7 bases are shared with TRBD1. The length of the CDR3 is 16 residues. Germline loops: CDR1 SEHNR, CDR2 FQNEAQ (reference sequence). The junction had 11 bases not matched to a gene; V was cut back by 4 bases and J by 5 bases.